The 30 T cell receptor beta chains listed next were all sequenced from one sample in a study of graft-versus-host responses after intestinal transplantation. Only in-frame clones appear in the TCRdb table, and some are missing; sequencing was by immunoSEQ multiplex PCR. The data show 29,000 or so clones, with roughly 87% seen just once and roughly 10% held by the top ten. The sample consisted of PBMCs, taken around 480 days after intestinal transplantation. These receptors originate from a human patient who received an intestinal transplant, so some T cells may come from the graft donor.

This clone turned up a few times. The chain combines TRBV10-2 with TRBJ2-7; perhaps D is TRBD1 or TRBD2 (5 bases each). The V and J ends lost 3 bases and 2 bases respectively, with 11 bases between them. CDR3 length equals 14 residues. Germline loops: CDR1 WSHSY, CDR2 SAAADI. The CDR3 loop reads CASSDGGTAYEQYF. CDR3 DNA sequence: TGCGCCAGCAGTGATGGGGGAACGGCCTACGAGCAGTACTTC.

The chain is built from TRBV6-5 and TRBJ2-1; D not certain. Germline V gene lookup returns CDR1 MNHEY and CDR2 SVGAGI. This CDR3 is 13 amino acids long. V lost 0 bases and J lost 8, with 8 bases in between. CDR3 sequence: CASSYSNGYEQFF. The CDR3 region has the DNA TGTGCCAGCAGTTACTCGAATGGCTATGAGCAGTTCTTC.

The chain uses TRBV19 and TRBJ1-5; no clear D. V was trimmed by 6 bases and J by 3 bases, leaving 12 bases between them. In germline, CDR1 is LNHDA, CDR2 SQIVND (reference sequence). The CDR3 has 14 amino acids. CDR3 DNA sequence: TGTGCCAGTAGACCTCCGGGGATCAATCAGCCCCAGCATTTT. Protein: CASRPPGINQPQHF.

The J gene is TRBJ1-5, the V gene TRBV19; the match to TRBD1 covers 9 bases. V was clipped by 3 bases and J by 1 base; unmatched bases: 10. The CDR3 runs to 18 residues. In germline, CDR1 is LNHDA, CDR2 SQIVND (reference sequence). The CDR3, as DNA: TGTGCCAGTAGTATCAGAATGGGGGGGACAGGGAGCAATCAGCCCCAGCATTTT. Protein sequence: CASSIRMGGTGSNQPQHF. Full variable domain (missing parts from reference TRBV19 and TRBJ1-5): DGGITQSPKYLFRKEGQNVTLSCEQNLNHDAMYWYRQDPGQGLRLIYYSQIVNDFQKGDIAEGYSVSREKKESFPLTVTSAQKNPTAFYLCASSIRMGGTGSNQPQHFGDGTRLSIL.

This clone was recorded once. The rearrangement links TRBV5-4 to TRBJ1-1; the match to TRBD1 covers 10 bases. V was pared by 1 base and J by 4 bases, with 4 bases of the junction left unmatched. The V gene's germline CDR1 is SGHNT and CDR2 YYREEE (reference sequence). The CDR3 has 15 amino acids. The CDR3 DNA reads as TGTGCCAGCAGCTTGCCGGGACAGGGGCGCACTGAAGCTTTCTTT. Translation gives CASSLPGQGRTEAFF.

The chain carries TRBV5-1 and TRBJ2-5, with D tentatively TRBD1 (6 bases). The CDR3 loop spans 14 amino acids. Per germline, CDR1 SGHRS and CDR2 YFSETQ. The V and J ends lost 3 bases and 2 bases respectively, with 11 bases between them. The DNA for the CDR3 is TGCGCCAGCAGCTATACAGGGAGACAAGAGACCCAGTACTTC. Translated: CASSYTGRQETQYF.

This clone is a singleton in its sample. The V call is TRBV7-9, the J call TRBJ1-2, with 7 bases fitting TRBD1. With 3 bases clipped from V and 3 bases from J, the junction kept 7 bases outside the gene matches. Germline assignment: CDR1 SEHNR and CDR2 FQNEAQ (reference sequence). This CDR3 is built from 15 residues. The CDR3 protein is CASSLSQGVHYGYTF. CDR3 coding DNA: TGTGCCAGCAGCTTGAGCCAGGGGGTCCACTATGGCTACACCTTC.

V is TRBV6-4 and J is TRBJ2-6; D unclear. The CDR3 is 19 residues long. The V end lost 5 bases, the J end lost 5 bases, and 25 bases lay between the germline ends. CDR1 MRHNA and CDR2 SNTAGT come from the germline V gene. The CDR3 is CASSINCSTRQSRANVLTF. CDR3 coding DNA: TGTGCCAGCAGTATAAACTGCTCCACACGACAAAGTCGGGCCAACGTCCTGACTTTC.

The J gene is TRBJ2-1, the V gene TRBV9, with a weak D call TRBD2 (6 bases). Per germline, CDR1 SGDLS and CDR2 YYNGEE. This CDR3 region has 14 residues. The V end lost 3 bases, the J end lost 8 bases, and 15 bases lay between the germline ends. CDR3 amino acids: CASSARWGEDEQFF. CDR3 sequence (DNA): TGTGCCAGCAGCGCCCGTTGGGGGGAGGATGAGCAGTTCTTC.

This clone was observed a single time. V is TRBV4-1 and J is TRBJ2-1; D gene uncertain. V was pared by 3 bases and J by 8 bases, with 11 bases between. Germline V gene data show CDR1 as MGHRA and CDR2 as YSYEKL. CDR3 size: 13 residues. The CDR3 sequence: CASSQELPDEQFF. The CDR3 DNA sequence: TGCGCCAGCAGCCAGGAGCTTCCGGATGAGCAGTTCTTC.

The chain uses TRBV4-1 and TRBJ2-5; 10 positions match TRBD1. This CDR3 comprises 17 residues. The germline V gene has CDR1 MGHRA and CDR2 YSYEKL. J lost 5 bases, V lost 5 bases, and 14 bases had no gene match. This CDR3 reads CASSYETGGEYQETQYF. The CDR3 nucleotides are TGCGCCAGCAGCTATGAGACAGGGGGCGAATATCAGGAGACCCAGTACTTC.

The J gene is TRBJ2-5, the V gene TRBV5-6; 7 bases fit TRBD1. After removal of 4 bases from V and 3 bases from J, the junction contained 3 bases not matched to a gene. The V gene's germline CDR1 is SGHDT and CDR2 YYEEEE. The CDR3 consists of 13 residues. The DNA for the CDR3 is TGTGCCAGCAGCCCAGGGACAGAAGAGACCCAGTACTTC. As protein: CASSPGTEETQYF.

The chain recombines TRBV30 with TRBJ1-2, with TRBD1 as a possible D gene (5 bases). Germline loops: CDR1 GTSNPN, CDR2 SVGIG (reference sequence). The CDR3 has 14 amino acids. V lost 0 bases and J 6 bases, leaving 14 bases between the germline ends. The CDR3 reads CAWSVLRGGHGYTF. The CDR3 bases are TGTGCCTGGAGTGTACTCCGGGGGGGACATGGCTACACCTTC.

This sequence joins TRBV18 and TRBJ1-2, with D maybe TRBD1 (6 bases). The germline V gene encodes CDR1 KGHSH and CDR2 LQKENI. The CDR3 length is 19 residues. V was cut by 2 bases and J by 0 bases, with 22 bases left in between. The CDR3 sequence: CASSPGNHYTGLANYGYTF. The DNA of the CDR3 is TGTGCCAGCTCACCAGGGAATCATTACACAGGGCTGGCTAACTATGGCTACACCTTC.

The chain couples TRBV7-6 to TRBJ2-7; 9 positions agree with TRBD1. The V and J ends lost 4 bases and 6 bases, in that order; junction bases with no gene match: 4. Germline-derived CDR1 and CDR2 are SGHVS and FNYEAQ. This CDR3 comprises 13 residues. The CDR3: CASSWDRVSEQYF. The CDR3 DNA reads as TGTGCCAGCAGCTGGGACAGGGTCAGCGAGCAGTACTTC.

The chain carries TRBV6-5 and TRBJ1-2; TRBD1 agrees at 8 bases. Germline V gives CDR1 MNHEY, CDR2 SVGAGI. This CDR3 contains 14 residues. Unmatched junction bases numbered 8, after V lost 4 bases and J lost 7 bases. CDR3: CASSSGTGLGGYTF. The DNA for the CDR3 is TGTGCCAGCAGTTCCGGGACAGGTCTGGGTGGCTACACCTTC.

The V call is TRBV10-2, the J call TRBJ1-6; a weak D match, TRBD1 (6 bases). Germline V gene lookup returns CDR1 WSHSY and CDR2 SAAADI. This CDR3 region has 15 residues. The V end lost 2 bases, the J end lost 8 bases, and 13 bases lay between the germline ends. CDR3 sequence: CASSEGWDTYSPLHF. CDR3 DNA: TGCGCCAGCAGTGAGGGATGGGACACCTATTCACCCCTCCACTTT.

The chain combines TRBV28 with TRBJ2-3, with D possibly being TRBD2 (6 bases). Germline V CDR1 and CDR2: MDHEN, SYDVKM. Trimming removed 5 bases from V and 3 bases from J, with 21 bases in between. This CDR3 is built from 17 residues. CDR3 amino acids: CASSPAYGGRRTDTQYF. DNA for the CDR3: TGTGCCAGCAGTCCCGCCTATGGTGGGAGGCGGACAGATACGCAGTATTTT.

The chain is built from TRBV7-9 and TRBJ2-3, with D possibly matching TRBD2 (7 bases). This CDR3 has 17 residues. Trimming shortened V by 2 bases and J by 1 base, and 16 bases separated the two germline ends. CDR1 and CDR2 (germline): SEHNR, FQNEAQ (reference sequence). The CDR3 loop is CASSLWYGGRGTDTQYF. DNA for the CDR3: TGTGCCAGCAGCTTATGGTACGGGGGGCGGGGCACAGATACGCAGTATTTT.

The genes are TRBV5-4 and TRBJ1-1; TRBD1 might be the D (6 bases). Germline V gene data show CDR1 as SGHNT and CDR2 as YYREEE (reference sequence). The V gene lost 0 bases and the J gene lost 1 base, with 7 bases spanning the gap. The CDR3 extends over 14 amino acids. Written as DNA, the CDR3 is TGTGCCAGCAGCTTGGAACAGGGGAACACTGAAGCTTTCTTT. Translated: CASSLEQGNTEAFF.

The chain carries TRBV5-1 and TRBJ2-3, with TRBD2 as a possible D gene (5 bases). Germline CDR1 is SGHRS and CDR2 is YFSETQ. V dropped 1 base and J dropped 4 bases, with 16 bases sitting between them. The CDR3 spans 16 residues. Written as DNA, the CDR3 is TGCGCCAGCAGCTTGTCGGCCGGGAACGTCGCAGATACGCAGTATTTT. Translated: CASSLSAGNVADTQYF. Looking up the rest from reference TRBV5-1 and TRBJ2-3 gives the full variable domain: KAGVTQTPRYLIKTRGQQVTLSCSPISGHRSVSWYQQTPGQGLQFLFEYFSETQRNKGNFPGRFSGRQFSNSRSEMNVSTLELGDSALYLCASSLSAGNVADTQYFGPGTRLTVL.

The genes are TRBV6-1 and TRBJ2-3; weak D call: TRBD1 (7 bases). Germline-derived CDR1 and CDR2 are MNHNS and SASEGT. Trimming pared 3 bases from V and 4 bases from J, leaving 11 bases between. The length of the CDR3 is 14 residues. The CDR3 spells CASSDGRGADTQYF. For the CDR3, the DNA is TGTGCCAGCAGTGACGGCAGGGGGGCAGATACGCAGTATTTT.

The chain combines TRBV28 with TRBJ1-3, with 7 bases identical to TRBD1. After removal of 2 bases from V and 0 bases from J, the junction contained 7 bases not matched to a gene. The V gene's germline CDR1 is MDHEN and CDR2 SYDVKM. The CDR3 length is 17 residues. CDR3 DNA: TGTGCCAGCAGTTTAGCCGCGGGACAGAGCTCTGGAAACACCATATATTTT. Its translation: CASSLAAGQSSGNTIYF.

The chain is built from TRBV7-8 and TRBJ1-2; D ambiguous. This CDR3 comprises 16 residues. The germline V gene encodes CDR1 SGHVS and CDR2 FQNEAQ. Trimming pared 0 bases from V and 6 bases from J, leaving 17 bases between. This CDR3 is CASSLAHPGRNDGYTF. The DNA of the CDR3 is TGTGCCAGCAGCTTAGCGCATCCCGGGAGGAATGATGGCTACACCTTC.

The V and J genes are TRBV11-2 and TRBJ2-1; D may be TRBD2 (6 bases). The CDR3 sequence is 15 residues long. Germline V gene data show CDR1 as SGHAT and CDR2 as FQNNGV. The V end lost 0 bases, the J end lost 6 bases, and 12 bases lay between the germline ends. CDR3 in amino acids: CASSLDPGRINEQFF. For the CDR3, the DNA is TGTGCCAGCAGCTTAGATCCGGGGAGGATCAATGAGCAGTTCTTC.

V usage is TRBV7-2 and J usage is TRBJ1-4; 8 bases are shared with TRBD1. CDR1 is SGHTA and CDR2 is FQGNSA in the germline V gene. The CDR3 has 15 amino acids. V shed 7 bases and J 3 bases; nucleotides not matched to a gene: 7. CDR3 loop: CASKLTGGANEKLFF. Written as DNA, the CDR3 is TGTGCCAGCAAATTAACAGGGGGGGCTAATGAAAAACTGTTTTTT.

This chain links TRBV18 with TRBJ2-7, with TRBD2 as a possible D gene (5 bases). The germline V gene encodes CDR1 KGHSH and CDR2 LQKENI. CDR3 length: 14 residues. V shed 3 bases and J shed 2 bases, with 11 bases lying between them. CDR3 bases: TGTGCCAGCTCACCGGGGAGAGACCCCTACGAGCAGTACTTC. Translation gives CASSPGRDPYEQYF.

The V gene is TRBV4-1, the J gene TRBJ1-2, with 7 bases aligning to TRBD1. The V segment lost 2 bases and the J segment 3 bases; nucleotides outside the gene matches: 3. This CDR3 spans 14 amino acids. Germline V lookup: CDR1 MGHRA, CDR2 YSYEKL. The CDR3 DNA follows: TGCGCCAGCAGCCAACGAACAGGGGACTATGGCTACACCTTC. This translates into CASSQRTGDYGYTF.

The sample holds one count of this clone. The CDR3 DNA follows: TGCGCCAGCAGCTACGGCGGGTCCAATGAGCAGTTCTTC. Its translation: CASSYGGSNEQFF. The chain recombines TRBV5-1 with TRBJ2-1; tentatively, D is TRBD2 (5 bases). Trimming left V 3 bases short and J 6 bases short, with 10 bases between. Germline V gene lookup returns CDR1 SGHRS and CDR2 YFSETQ. This CDR3 has 13 amino acids.

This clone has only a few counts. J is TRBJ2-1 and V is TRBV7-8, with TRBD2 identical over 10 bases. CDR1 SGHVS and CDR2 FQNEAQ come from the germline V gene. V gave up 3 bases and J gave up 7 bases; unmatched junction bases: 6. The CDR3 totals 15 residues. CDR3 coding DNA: TGTGCCAGCAGCTTCATGTATAGCGGGAGGAATGAGCAGTTCTTC. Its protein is CASSFMYSGRNEQFF. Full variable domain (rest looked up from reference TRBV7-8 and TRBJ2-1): GAGVSQSPRYKVAKRGQDVALRCDPISGHVSLFWYQQALGQGPEFLTYFQNEAQLDKSGLPSDRFFAERPEGSVSTLKIQRTQQEDSAVYLCASSFMYSGRNEQFFGPGTRLTVL.